This T cell receptor (beta chain) derives from a study of cytomegalovirus exposure and HLA in healthy donors. General study findings and limits: The study listed under 200 cytomegalovirus-associated TCR beta chains. A later examination showed that TCR association rates differed by HLA locus, with DRB1 most and HLA-C fewest. In vitro experiments confirmed that three CMV-associated chains were specific for CMV antigens. Several of the most significant clusters appeared, in a later analysis, to be linked to common viral pathogens.

CDR1 and CDR2 from the germline V gene are SGHDN and FVKESK. V was shortened by 1 base and J by 4 bases, with 4 bases between the two germline ends. The CDR3 consists of 12 residues. For this clone: Its target is not known.

PCR primers comprised 60 Vbeta and 13 Jbeta primers. The protocol was immunoSEQ multiplex PCR, while the TCRdb copy is restricted to in-frame clones and leaves out a portion. This sample's table has tens of thousands of clones. The chain carries TRBV14 and TRBJ1-2; D is undetermined. Input material: PBMCs. This TCR was sampled from a woman between 25 and 40 years old in good health and CMV-seropositive. CDR3 sequence reads: CASSQVGYGYTF. CDR3 coding DNA: TGTGCCAGCAGCCAAGTCGGCTATGGCTACACCTTC. Combining the CDR3 with reference TRBV14 and TRBJ1-2 gives the whole variable domain EAGVTQFPSHSVIEKGQTVTLRCDPISGHDNLYWYRRVMGKEIKFLLHFVKESKQDESGMPNNRFLAERTGGTYSTLKVQPAELEDSGVYFCASSQVGYGYTFGSGTRLTVV.